This TCR beta chain was found in a study of beta chain features in type 1 diabetes. TCRB transcripts that were expressed got sequenced, as all of the isolated RNA had been reverse transcribed. Only in-frame clones appear in the TCRdb table, and some are missing; sequencing was by immunoSEQ multiplex PCR. The sample records 200,000 to 250,000 clones, about 63% being singletons. The CDR3 runs to 15 residues. CDR1 is SGDLS and CDR2 is YYNGEE in the germline V gene. V was clipped by 3 bases and J by 6 bases; unmatched bases: 4. The sequence was collected from a man younger than 40 in good health. The genes are TRBV9 and TRBJ2-3, with 13 bases that match TRBD2. Sequencing was performed on naive CD4+ T cells from blood. CDR3 DNA: TGTGCCAGCAGCGGGACTAGCGGGAGTGTCGATACGCAGTATTTT. Amino acids: CASSGTSGSVDTQYF. The whole variable domain, filled in from reference TRBV9 and TRBJ2-3, reads DSGVTQTPKHLITATGQRVTLRCSPRSGDLSVYWYQQSLDQGLQFLIQYYNGEERAKGNILERFSAQQFPDLHSELNLSSLELGDSALYFCASSGTSGSVDTQYFGPGTRLTVL.